These T cell receptor beta chains were read from a single sample in a study of blood T cell repertoires in COVID-19. Produced via immunoSEQ multiplex PCR; TCRdb's table is partial and in-frame only. This table has roughly 200,000 clones, approximately 85% appearing once. Sequenced sample: peripheral blood. The receptors shown here come from a woman in her 70s with active or convalescent COVID-19. Both conserved end residues are trimmed from each CDR3.

j_gene | v_gene | CDR3aa
TRBJ2-7 | TRBV21-1 | ASSKGSDRDLFSYEQY
TRBJ2-5 | TRBV19 | ASSISQVLQRETQY
TRBJ1-2 | TRBV30 | AWSGGTGLDGYT
TRBJ2-3 | TRBV18 | ASSNGQTRTDTQY
TRBJ1-1 | TRBV6-6 | ASSYGTDEAF
TRBJ1-1 | TRBV28 | ASSFLTEAF
TRBJ2-1 | TRBV24-1 | ATSDRLGDEQF
TRBJ2-2 | TRBV10-1 | ASSEERLARNTGELF
TRBJ1-1 | TRBV5-6 | ASSGLGLKNTEAF
TRBJ1-2 | TRBV10-3 | AISEVQGYGYT
TRBJ1-2 | TRBV19 | ASSHKQGVYGYT
TRBJ1-1 | TRBV6-2/TRBV6-3 | ASSPLGQGANEAF
TRBJ2-1 | TRBV5-1 | ASSLSGTNNEQF
TRBJ1-5 | TRBV6-1 | ASSESGRNQPQH
TRBJ2-7 | TRBV5-1 | ASSPGQSYEQY
TRBJ2-2 | TRBV27 | ASSTYPRGWDTGELF
TRBJ1-2 | TRBV6-5 | ASSSPGGLIGYT
TRBJ1-5 | TRBV7-9 | ASSRPGQGRTPSRNQPQH
TRBJ2-7 | TRBV25-1 | ASSEFTSGSYEQY
TRBJ2-1 | TRBV3-1/TRBV3-2 | ASSQLAGREQF
TRBJ2-1 | TRBV9 | ASSVVGLARGEQF
TRBJ1-6 | TRBV9 | ASSVGEVNSPLH
TRBJ1-1 | TRBV19 | ASSKLGGDAF
TRBJ1-2 | TRBV9 | ASSPGDSPYGYT
TRBJ2-1 | TRBV5-1 | ASSPNSRASYNEQF
TRBJ2-1 | TRBV30 | AWRARLLAGSYNEQF
TRBJ2-2 | TRBV4-2 | ASSQGRGTGELF
TRBJ1-4 | TRBV5-1 | ASSREGQGINEKLF
TRBJ2-2 | TRBV11-3 | ASSSQGHGELF